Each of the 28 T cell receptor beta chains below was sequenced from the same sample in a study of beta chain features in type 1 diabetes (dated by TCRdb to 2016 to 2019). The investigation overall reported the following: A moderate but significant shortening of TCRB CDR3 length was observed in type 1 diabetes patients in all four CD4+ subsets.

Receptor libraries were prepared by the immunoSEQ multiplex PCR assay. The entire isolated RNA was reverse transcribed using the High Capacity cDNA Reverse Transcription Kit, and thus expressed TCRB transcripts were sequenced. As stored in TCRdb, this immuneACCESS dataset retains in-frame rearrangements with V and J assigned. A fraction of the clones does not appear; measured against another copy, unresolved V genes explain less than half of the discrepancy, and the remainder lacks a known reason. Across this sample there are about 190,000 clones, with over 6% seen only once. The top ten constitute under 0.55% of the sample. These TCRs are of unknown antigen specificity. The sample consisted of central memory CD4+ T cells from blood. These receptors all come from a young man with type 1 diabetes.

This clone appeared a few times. Here the CDR3 DNA reads TGCGCCAGCAGCACAGGGAGTGCTGGGGCCAACGTCCTGACTTTC. Translation: CASSTGSAGANVLTF. The chain links TRBV5-1 to TRBJ2-6; a weak D match, TRBD1 (6 bases). The CDR3 extends over 15 amino acids. Germline loops: CDR1 SGHRS, CDR2 YFSETQ. V gave up 4 bases and J gave up 2 bases, with 10 bases separating them. Drawing the rest from reference TRBV5-1 and TRBJ2-6, the complete variable domain is KAGVTQTPRYLIKTRGQQVTLSCSPISGHRSVSWYQQTPGQGLQFLFEYFSETQRNKGNFPGRFSGRQFSNSRSEMNVSTLELGDSALYLCASSTGSAGANVLTFGAGSRLTVL.

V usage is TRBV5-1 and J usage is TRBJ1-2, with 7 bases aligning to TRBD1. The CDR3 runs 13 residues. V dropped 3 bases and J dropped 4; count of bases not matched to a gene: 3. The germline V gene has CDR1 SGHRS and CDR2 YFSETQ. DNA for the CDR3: TGCGCCAGCAGCTCGTCAGGGGGCTATGGCTACACCTTC. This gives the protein CASSSSGGYGYTF.

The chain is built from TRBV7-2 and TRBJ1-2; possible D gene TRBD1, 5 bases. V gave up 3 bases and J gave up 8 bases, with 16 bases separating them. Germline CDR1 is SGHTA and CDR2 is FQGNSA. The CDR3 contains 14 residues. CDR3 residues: CASSFNRLVGGYTF. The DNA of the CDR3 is TGTGCCAGCAGCTTCAACAGGCTTGTGGGAGGCTACACCTTC.

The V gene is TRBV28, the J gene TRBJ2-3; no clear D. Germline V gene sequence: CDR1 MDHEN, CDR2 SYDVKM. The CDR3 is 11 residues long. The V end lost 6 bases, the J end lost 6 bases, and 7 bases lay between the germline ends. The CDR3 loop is CASSPGDTQYF. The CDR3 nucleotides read TGTGCCAGCAGCCCCGGGGATACGCAGTATTTT. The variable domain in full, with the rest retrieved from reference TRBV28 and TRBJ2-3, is DVKVTQSSRYLVKRTGEKVFLECVQDMDHENMFWYRQDPGLGLRLIYFSYDVKMKEKGDIPEGYSVSREKKERFSLILESASTNQTSMYLCASSPGDTQYFGPGTRLTVL.

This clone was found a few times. CDR3 amino acids: CAWRVRGDQPQHF. CDR3 DNA sequence: TGTGCCTGGAGAGTCCGGGGAGATCAGCCCCAGCATTTT. V and J are TRBV30 and TRBJ1-5; D gene unclear. This CDR3 region has 13 residues. The germline CDR1 and CDR2 sequences are GTSNPN and SVGIG (reference sequence). Deletions cut 3 bases from V and 5 bases from J, with 11 bases between.

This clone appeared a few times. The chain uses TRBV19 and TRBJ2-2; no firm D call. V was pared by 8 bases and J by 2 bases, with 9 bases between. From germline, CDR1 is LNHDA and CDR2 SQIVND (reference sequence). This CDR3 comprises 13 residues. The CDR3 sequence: CASARLNTGELFF. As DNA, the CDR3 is TGTGCCAGTGCCCGACTCAACACCGGGGAGCTGTTTTTT.

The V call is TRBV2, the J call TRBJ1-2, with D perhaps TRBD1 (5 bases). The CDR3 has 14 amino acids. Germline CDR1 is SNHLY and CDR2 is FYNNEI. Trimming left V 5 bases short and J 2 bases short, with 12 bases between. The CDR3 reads CASSWSGANYGYTF. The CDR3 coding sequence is TGTGCCAGCAGTTGGAGCGGGGCAAACTATGGCTACACCTTC.

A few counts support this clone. The CDR3 region has the DNA TGTGCCTGGAGTGTAGGGAGTGCTCATAGTGAAAAACTGTTTTTT. It encodes CAWSVGSAHSEKLFF. The chain couples TRBV30 to TRBJ1-4; the D is unclear. V was pared by 0 bases and J by 7 bases, with 15 bases between. CDR1 is GTSNPN and CDR2 is SVGIG in the germline V gene (reference sequence). The CDR3 has 15 amino acids.

The CDR3 nucleotides are TGCGCCAGCAGCGCGGAGATACAGGGGCACACCGGGGAGCTGTTTTTT. Its translation: CASSAEIQGHTGELFF. The rearrangement joins TRBV5-1 to TRBJ2-2; 7 nucleotides line up with TRBD1. This CDR3 region has 16 residues. V trimming: 4 bases; J trimming: 3 bases; junction bases outside the gene matches: 9. The V gene's germline CDR1 is SGHRS and CDR2 YFSETQ.

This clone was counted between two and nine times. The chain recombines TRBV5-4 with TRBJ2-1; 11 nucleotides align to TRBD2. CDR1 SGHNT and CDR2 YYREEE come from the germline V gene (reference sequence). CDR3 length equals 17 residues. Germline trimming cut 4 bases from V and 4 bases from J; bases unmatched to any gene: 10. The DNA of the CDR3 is TGTGCCAGCAGCCCGAAAACTAGCGGGAGAGGGTACAATGAGCAGTTCTTC. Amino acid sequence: CASSPKTSGRGYNEQFF.

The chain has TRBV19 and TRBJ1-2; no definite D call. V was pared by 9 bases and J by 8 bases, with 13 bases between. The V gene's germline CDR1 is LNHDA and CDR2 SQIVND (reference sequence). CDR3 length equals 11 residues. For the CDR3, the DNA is TGTGCCAGCAGCTTCAGGCTAGGCTACACCTTC. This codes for CASSFRLGYTF. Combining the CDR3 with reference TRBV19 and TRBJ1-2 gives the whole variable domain DGGITQSPKYLFRKEGQNVTLSCEQNLNHDAMYWYRQDPGQGLRLIYYSQIVNDFQKGDIAEGYSVSREKKESFPLTVTSAQKNPTAFYLCASSFRLGYTFGSGTRLTVV.

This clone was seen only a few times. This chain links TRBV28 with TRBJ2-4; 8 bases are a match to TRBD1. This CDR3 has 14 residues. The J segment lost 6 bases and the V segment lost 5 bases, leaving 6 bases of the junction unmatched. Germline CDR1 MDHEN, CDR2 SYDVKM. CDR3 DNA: TGTGCCAGCAGTCAGGGGGCGCAGGGAAACATTCAGTACTTC. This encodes CASSQGAQGNIQYF.

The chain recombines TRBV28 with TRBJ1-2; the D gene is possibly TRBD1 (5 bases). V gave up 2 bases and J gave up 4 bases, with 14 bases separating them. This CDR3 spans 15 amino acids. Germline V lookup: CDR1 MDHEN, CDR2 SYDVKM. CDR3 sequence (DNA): TGTGCCAGCAGTTTACCCGGCGGGGCCGGCTATGGCTACACCTTC. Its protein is CASSLPGGAGYGYTF.

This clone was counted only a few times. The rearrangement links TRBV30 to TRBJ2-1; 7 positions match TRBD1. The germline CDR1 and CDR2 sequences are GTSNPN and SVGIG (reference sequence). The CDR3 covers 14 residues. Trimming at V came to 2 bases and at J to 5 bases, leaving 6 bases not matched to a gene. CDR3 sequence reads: CAWSTKGAHNEQFF. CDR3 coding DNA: TGTGCCTGGAGTACAAAGGGGGCCCACAATGAGCAGTTCTTC.

The CDR3 coding sequence is TGTGCCAGCAGCCCAGGATACAATCAGCCCCAGCATTTT. It specifies CASSPGYNQPQHF. The rearrangement links TRBV7-7 to TRBJ1-5; no definite D call. Trimming removed 5 bases at V and 3 bases at J, with 8 bases between. CDR1 and CDR2 (germline): SSHAT, FNYEAQ (reference sequence). This CDR3 is 13 amino acids long.

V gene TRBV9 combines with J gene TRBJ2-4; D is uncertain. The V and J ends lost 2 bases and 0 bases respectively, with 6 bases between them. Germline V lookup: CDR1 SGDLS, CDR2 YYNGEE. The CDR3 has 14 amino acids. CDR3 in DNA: TGTGCCAGCAGCGTTAACATAGCCAAAAACATTCAGTACTTC. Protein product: CASSVNIAKNIQYF.

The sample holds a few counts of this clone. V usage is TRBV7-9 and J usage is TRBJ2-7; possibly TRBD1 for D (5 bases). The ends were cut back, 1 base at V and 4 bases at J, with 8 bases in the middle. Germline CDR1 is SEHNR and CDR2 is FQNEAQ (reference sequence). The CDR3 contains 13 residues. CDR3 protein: CASSLEGLYEQYF. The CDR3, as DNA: TGTGCCAGCAGCTTAGAGGGGCTTTACGAGCAGTACTTC.

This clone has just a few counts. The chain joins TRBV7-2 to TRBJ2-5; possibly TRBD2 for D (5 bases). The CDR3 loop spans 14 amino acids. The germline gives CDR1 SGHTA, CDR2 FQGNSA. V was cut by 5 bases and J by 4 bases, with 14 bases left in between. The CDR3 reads CASSLSGWLETQYF. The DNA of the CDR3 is TGTGCCAGCAGCCTCTCGGGGTGGTTAGAGACCCAGTACTTC. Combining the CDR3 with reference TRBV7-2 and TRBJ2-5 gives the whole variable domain GAGVSQSPSNKVTEKGKDVELRCDPISGHTALYWYRQSLGQGLEFLIYFQGNSAPDKSGLPSDRFSAERTGGSVSTLTIQRTQQEDSAVYLCASSLSGWLETQYFGPGTRLLVL.

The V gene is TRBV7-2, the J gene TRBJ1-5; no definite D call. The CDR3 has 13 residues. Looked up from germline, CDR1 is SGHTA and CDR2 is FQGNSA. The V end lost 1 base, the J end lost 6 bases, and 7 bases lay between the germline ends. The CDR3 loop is CASSLEVSQPQHF. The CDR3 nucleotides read TGTGCCAGCAGCTTAGAAGTGAGTCAGCCCCAGCATTTT.

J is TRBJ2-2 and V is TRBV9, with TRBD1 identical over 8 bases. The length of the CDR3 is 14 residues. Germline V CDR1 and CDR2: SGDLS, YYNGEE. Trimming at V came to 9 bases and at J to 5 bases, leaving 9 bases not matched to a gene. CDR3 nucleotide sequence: TGTGCCACCGGAGACAGGGGTACGACCGGGGAGCTGTTTTTT. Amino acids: CATGDRGTTGELFF.

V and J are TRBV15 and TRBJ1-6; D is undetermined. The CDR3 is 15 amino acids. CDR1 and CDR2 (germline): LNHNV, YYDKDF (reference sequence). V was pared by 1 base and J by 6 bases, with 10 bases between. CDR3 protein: CATSRGRGGNSPLHF. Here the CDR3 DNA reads TGTGCCACCAGCAGAGGCCGGGGTGGTAATTCACCCCTCCACTTT.

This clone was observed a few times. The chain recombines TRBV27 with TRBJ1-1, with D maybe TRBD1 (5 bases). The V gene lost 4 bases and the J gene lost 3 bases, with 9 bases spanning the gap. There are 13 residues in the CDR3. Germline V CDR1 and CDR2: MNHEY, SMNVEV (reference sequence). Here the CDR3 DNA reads TGTGCCAGCAGTTACAGGCCCCACACTGAAGCTTTCTTT. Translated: CASSYRPHTEAFF.

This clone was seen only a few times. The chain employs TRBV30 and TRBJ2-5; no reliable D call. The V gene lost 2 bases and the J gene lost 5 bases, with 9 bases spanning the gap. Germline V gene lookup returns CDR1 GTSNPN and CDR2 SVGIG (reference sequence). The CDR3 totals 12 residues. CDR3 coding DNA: TGTGCCTGGAGTTTTTTAGCCGAGACCCAGTACTTC. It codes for CAWSFLAETQYF.

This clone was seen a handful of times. CDR3 in amino acids: CASPSPLSGGGLYEQYF. CDR3 nucleotides: TGTGCCAGCCCCAGCCCCCTTAGCGGGGGGGGCTTATACGAGCAGTACTTC. The chain recombines TRBV27 with TRBJ2-7; 11 nucleotides match TRBD2. This CDR3 is built from 17 residues. The germline V gene has CDR1 MNHEY and CDR2 SMNVEV (reference sequence). V lost 8 bases and J lost 4; bases outside the gene matches: 16.

The DNA of the CDR3 is TGTGCCAGCAGTGCCGGTAGCGGGAGAGGCTACAATGAGCAGTTCTTC. It codes for CASSAGSGRGYNEQFF. The V gene is TRBV2, the J gene TRBJ2-1; 9 nucleotides line up with TRBD2. This CDR3 spans 16 amino acids. V gave up 4 bases and J gave up 3 bases; unmatched junction bases: 7. Germline values: CDR1 SNHLY, CDR2 FYNNEI.

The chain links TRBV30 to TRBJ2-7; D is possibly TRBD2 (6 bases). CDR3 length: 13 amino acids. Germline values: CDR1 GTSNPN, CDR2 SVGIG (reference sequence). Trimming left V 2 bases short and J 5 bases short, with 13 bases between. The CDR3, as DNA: TGTGCCTGGAGTTCGGGACTCGGCGACGAGCAGTACTTC. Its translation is CAWSSGLGDEQYF.

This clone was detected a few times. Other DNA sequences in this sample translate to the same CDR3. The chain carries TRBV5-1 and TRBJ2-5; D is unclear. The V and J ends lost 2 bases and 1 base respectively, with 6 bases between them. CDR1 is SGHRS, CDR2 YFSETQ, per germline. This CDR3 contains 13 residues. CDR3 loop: CASSFGVQETQYF. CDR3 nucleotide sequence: TGCGCCAGCAGCTTTGGAGTCCAAGAGACCCAGTACTTC.

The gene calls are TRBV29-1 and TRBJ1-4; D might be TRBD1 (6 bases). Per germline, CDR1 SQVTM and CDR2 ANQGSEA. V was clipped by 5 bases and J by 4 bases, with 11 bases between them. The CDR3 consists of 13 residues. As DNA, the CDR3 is TGCAGCGTTATGGGGGCTGGTAATGAAAAACTGTTTTTT. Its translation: CSVMGAGNEKLFF.